The T cell receptor beta chain under discussion was sequenced for a study of blood T cell repertoires in COVID-19. Produced via immunoSEQ multiplex PCR; TCRdb's table is partial and in-frame only. The sample has 200,000 or so clones, approximately 90% seen once. From germline, CDR1 is SQVTM and CDR2 ANQGSEA. The ends were cut back, 6 bases at V and 0 bases at J, with 14 bases in the middle. The CDR3 covers 14 residues. The chain employs TRBV29-1 and TRBJ1-1; TRBD1 is a possible D gene (6 bases). This receptor was taken from a man aged 45-60 years with COVID-19, enrolled during active disease. Sequencing was done on a sample of peripheral blood. The CDR3 spells CSVDTGMLNTEAFF. CDR3 DNA sequence: TGCAGCGTCGATACAGGGATGTTGAACACTGAAGCTTTCTTT.